A selection of T cell receptor beta chains follows, all from one sample in a study of T cells in localized non-small cell lung cancer. This table comes from immunoSEQ multiplex PCR, and its TCRdb copy is limited to in-frame clones, with some not included. The table has 15,000 to 20,000 clones, roughly 89% seen once. Sequenced here: peripheral blood, sampled before any cancer treatment. Receptor source: a male donor at least 60 years old with stage II squamous cell lung carcinoma. Each CDR3 is given with its conserved first and last residue. The D gene is left open where the match is weak. Not all rows give a size; the values are once, few, many and, for expanded clones, a class.

TGCAGCGTTGATCGGACAGGGCTTGGCGAGCAGTACTTC | CSVDRTGLGEQYF | TRBD1 | TRBV29-1 | NA | TRBJ2-7
TGCGCCAGCAGCTTGGGAGGACAGGCCTTACAAGAGACCCAGTACTTC | CASSLGGQALQETQYF | TRBD1 | TRBV5-1 | NA | TRBJ2-5
TGTGCCAGCAGCCCCCGGACTAGCGGGACGCTCGCCTACGAGCAGTACTTC | CASSPRTSGTLAYEQYF | TRBD2 | TRBV9 | once | TRBJ2-7
TGTGCCAGCAGCTTATCGGTAGGGTTTGAGACCCAGTACTTC | CASSLSVGFETQYF | NA | TRBV7-9 | NA | TRBJ2-5
TGTGCCAGCAGCTTAGGGAGAGGAACAGTCGGAAATGTTGGCGAGCAGTACTTC | CASSLGRGTVGNVGEQYF | NA | TRBV7-6 | NA | TRBJ2-7
TGTGCCAGCAGCCAAGGTTACACCTACGAGCAGTACTTC | CASSQGYTYEQYF | NA | TRBV14 | NA | TRBJ2-7
TGTGCCACCGTTCCTATAGGGAACACCGGGGAGCTGTTTTTT | CATVPIGNTGELFF | NA | TRBV6-1 | NA | TRBJ2-2
TGTGCCAGCAGCCGCAGCGAGGCCGGGGCAGATACGCAGTATTTT | CASSRSEAGADTQYF | NA | TRBV11-1 | once | TRBJ2-3
TGTGCCAGCAGCATCTTACACGGAGACTATGGCTACACCTTC | CASSILHGDYGYTF | NA | TRBV6-1 | NA | TRBJ1-2
TGTGCCAGTAGTAGCGATAAGACCTACGAGCAGTACTTC | CASSSDKTYEQYF | NA | TRBV19 | NA | TRBJ2-7
TGTGCCTGGAGTTACGGACAAGCCAATCAGCCCCAGCATTTT | CAWSYGQANQPQHF | NA | TRBV30 | NA | TRBJ1-5
TGTGCCAGCAGCTTGGATGGGGGAATTTTTCAGCCCCAGCATTTT | CASSLDGGIFQPQHF | NA | TRBV5-4 | NA | TRBJ1-5
TGCGCCAGCACCTTCCACTGGATCTCTGGAAACACCATATATTTT | CASTFHWISGNTIYF | NA | TRBV10-1 | few | TRBJ1-3
TGTGCCAGCAGCCCGGTTCAGGGGCCCTATCAGCCCCAGCATTTT | CASSPVQGPYQPQHF | NA | TRBV7-9 | NA | TRBJ1-5
TGTGCCAGCAGCCCGGGACAGGTGAACACAGATACGCAGTATTTT | CASSPGQVNTDTQYF | TRBD1 | TRBV7-3 | few | TRBJ2-3
TGTGCCAGCAGCCAAGACCGGACTAGCGGGTACAATGAGCAGTTCTTC | CASSQDRTSGYNEQFF | TRBD2 | TRBV4-2 | NA | TRBJ2-1
TGTGCCAGCAGCTTCGGACGGAGCTACGAGCAGTACTTC | CASSFGRSYEQYF | NA | TRBV7-9 | NA | TRBJ2-7
TGCAGTGTCAGAGGGGCCCTCCGGAGGTATTTT | CSVRGALRRYF | NA | TRBV20-1 | NA | TRBJ2-3
TGTGCCAGCAGCTTTCAGGCAGGGACCTCCAATCAGCCCCAGCATTTT | CASSFQAGTSNQPQHF | NA | TRBV2 | NA | TRBJ1-5
TGTGCCAGCTCCCCCCCTGGGACAGGGCCTAAAGCTTTCTTT | CASSPPGTGPKAFF | TRBD1 | TRBV6-5 | NA | TRBJ1-1
TGTGCCATTGGGACCGATAGCAATCAGCCCCAGCATTTT | CAIGTDSNQPQHF | NA | TRBV10-3 | NA | TRBJ1-5
TGTGCCAGCAGCGCTTTGTGGAACACTGAAGCTTTCTTT | CASSALWNTEAFF | NA | TRBV11-3 | once | TRBJ1-1
TGTGCCTGGAGTGATCCGGGACTGGAGCAGTACTTC | CAWSDPGLEQYF | NA | TRBV30 | NA | TRBJ2-7